The entry below gives a single T cell receptor beta chain sequence along with its context. Its antigen remains unknown. The sample is drawn from a study of metastatic and nonmetastatic thyroid tumors. Whole-study context: From malignant and benign thyroid patients, repertoires in blood and in tumor or nodule tissue were compared. Study findings and constraints: As reported, TCR beta diversity in blood and tumor was significantly higher in malignant thyroid tumors than in benign nodules.

Trimming left V 4 bases short and J 3 bases short, with 13 bases between. Germline V CDR1 and CDR2: MDHEN, SYDVKM. There are 15 residues in the CDR3. Prior to thyroid surgery, none of the patients had received any treatment. Original methodology: Clinicopathological groups differed in CDR3, with these differences serving to build a distant-metastasis classifier for papillary thyroid cancer. TCRdb re-called the PCR reads with MiXCR. None of the V and J calls come from the authors' own analysis; TCRdb made them. Of approximately 16,000 clones listed, 30% to 40% are singletons. This chain uses TRBV28 with TRBJ2-1, with D possibly TRBD2 on 7 matching bases. Sequencing was carried out using tumor tissue. The receptor comes from a male donor with papillary thyroid cancer or a benign thyroid nodule (not recorded which). Some clones in this sample may be carry-over from other donors' samples. In DNA, the CDR3 is TGTGCCAGCAGTTGGGGGAGGGGGGGCTACAATGAGCAGTTCTTC. It translates to CASSWGRGGYNEQFF.